The following is a T cell receptor beta chain sequence with its context. The sample is drawn from a study of blood T cell repertoires in COVID-19. Background on the study: COVID-19 samples, acute and convalescent, were from the United States, Italy and Spain. In each case, the material was cDNA or gDNA derived from T cells, B-cell-depleted T cells, or PBMCs.

Assay: immunoSEQ multiplex PCR; the TCRdb copy retains only in-frame clones and omits some. This repertoire shows 150,000 or so clones, more than 85% found once; its top ten account for approximately 6.5%. V lost 0 bases and J 0 bases, leaving 13 bases between the germline ends. Per germline, CDR1 KGHSH and CDR2 LQKENI. This CDR3 contains 17 residues. Source material: PBMCs or T cells enriched from blood (not recorded which). The source of this sequence is a woman in her forties or fifties who had recovered from COVID-19. V usage is TRBV18 and J usage is TRBJ2-3; no clear D gene. CDR3 loop: CASSPPTTTRSTDTQYF. In DNA form, the CDR3 reads TGTGCCAGCTCACCACCGACGACAACCCGAAGCACAGATACGCAGTATTTT.